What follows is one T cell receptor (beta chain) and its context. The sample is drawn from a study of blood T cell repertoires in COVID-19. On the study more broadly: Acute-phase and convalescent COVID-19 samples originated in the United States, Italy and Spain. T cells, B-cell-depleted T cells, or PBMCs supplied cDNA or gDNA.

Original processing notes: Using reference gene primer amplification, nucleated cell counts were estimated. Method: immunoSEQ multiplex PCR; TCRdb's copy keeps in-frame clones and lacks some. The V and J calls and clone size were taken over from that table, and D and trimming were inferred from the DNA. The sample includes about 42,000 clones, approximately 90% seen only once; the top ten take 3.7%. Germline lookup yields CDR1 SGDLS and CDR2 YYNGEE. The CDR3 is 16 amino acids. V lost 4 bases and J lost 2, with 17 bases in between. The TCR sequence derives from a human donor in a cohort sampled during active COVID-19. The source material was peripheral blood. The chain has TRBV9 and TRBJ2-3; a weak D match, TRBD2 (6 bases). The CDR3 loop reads CASSKYTGGITDTQYF. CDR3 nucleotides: TGTGCCAGCAGCAAATATACCGGGGGTATCACAGATACGCAGTATTTT.